This TCR beta chain came from a study of T cell changes during pregnancy in multiple sclerosis. Clones were read by immunoSEQ multiplex PCR, and TCRdb kept only the in-frame ones, dropping some. This table holds around 40,000 clones, less than 95% found once. The input for sequencing was CD4+ T cells from peripheral blood mononuclear cells, taken in the first trimester of pregnancy. This clonotype was sampled from a female donor in good health, enrolled as a control in a pregnancy study.

The CDR3 region has the DNA TGTGCCAGCTCGTCAGCGGGACAGGGCTACGAGCAGTACTTC. Translating gives CASSSAGQGYEQYF. V gene TRBV18 combines with J gene TRBJ2-7, with TRBD1 matching over 9 bases. Trimming at V came to 6 bases and at J to 3 bases, leaving 6 bases not matched to a gene. There are 14 residues in the CDR3. CDR1 KGHSH and CDR2 LQKENI come from the germline V gene.